Listed below are T cell receptor beta chains from one sample, sequenced in a study of CD8 T cells in ankylosing spondylitis. TCRdb re-analysed the 5' RACE reads in MiXCR, keeping a single row per CDR3 protein. Among a few hundred thousand distinct CDR3 sequences listed, about 19% were seen once. The sample was blood, either unsorted or a sorted T cell fraction (not recorded which). The receptor source for this set is a male donor with ankylosing spondylitis or in good health (not recorded which). CDR3s include the opening cysteine and the closing phenylalanine or tryptophan. D genes are given only for firm matches. A row's size may be missing; if present it is once, few, many or a size class.

CDR3 protein	CDR3 DNA	J gene	V gene	D gene	clone size
CASTRAVGWNTGELFF	TGTGCCAGCACTCGTGCAGTAGGGTGGAACACCGGGGAGCTGTTTTTT	TRBJ2-2	TRBV27	-	-
CASSLAGLADNEQFF	TGCGCCAGCAGCTTGGCCGGACTAGCGGACAATGAGCAGTTCTTC	TRBJ2-1	TRBV5-1	TRBD2	few
CASSYGTGGRTLFF	TGTGCCAGCAGCTATGGGACAGGGGGCCGGACACTGTTTTTT	TRBJ2-2	TRBV7-3	TRBD1	-
CSARVHGRKENSPLHF	TGCAGTGCTAGAGTCCACGGCCGGAAAGAAAATTCACCCCTCCACTTT	TRBJ1-6	TRBV20-1	-	few
CASSLDPTTDTQYF	TGCGCCAGCAGCTTGGATCCCACCACAGATACGCAGTATTTT	TRBJ2-3	TRBV5-1	-	many
CASSLSGLADYNEQFF	TGTGCCAGCAGCTTAAGTGGACTAGCGGATTACAATGAGCAGTTCTTC	TRBJ2-1	TRBV7-3	TRBD2	few
CASSLGRRADEQFF	TGTGCCAGCAGCTTAGGTCGCAGGGCCGATGAGCAGTTCTTC	TRBJ2-1	TRBV7-2	-	-
CSAREINTPAGEAFF	TGCAGTGCTAGAGAAATAAACACCCCGGCTGGGGAAGCTTTCTTT	TRBJ1-1	TRBV20-1	-	-
CASRLSGTGGKNTEAFF	TGTGCCAGCAGGCTATCTGGGACAGGGGGAAAGAACACTGAAGCTTTCTTT	TRBJ1-1	TRBV28	TRBD1	-
CSDPGTGTKNIQYF	TGCAGCGACCCAGGGACAGGGACCAAAAACATTCAGTACTTC	TRBJ2-4	TRBV29-1	TRBD1	few
CASSSQGGTNEKLFF	TGCGCCAGCAGCTCACAGGGAGGAACTAATGAAAAACTGTTTTTT	TRBJ1-4	TRBV5-1	-	many
CAWSVEWRRPNTEAFF	TGTGCCTGGAGTGTTGAGTGGCGCAGGCCGAACACTGAAGCTTTCTTT	TRBJ1-1	TRBV30	-	-
CSARILLLQQETQYF	TGCAGTGCTAGAATTTTATTATTACAACAAGAGACCCAGTACTTC	TRBJ2-5	TRBV20-1	-	-
CASSPENRVLVYGYTF	TGTGCCAGCAGTCCCGAAAACAGGGTTCTGGTCTATGGCTACACCTTC	TRBJ1-2	TRBV6-1	-	once
CASSLGQAGGEKLFF	TGCGCCAGCAGCTTGGGACAGGCGGGAGGTGAAAAACTGTTTTTT	TRBJ1-4	TRBV5-1	-	few
CSATGTSGGTDTQYF	TGCAGTGCGACTGGGACTAGCGGGGGTACAGATACGCAGTATTTT	TRBJ2-3	TRBV20-1	TRBD2	few
CASSLARNTDTQYF	TGCGCCAGCAGCTTGGCTCGAAACACAGATACGCAGTATTTT	TRBJ2-3	TRBV5-1	-	-
CASSLGSSGTDTQYF	TGTGCCAGCAGCTTAGGGAGTAGCGGCACAGATACGCAGTATTTT	TRBJ2-3	TRBV7-3	-	few
CASSLEEGSQPQHF	TGCGCCAGCAGCTTGGAGGAGGGGTCTCAGCCCCAGCATTTT	TRBJ1-5	TRBV5-1	-	few
CSAQPTSGGFNEQFF	TGCAGTGCTCAACCGACTAGCGGGGGGTTCAATGAGCAGTTCTTC	TRBJ2-1	TRBV20-1	TRBD2	-
CASSPQWGAYNSPLHF	TGTGCCAGCAGCCCGCAATGGGGAGCCTATAATTCACCCCTCCACTTT	TRBJ1-6	TRBV3-1	-	few
CASLDTGNSPLHF	TGTGCCAGCCTGGACACGGGTAATTCACCCCTCCACTTT	TRBJ1-6	TRBV6-1	-	-
CASSLVGGVTEAFF	TGTGCCAGCAGCTTAGTCGGAGGGGTGACTGAAGCTTTCTTT	TRBJ1-1	TRBV7-2	-	-
CASSYQIPDSYNSPLHF	TGTGCCAGCAGTTACCAGATCCCGGACAGTTATAATTCACCCCTCCACTTT	TRBJ1-6	TRBV6-5	-	-
CASSRLAGGPGTDTQYF	TGTGCTAGCAGTAGACTAGCGGGGGGGCCGGGCACAGATACGCAGTATTTT	TRBJ2-3	TRBV7-7	TRBD2	-
CSVENTGELFF	TGCAGCGTTGAAAACACCGGGGAGCTGTTTTTT	TRBJ2-2	TRBV29-1	-	many
CASSDSTSTGELFF	TGTGCCAGCAGTGACTCGACTAGCACCGGGGAGCTGTTTTTT	TRBJ2-2	TRBV6-4	-	many
CASSGDYSDTQYF	TGCGCCAGCAGCGGCGACTATTCAGATACGCAGTATTTT	TRBJ2-3	TRBV5-1	-	-
CASSASGPSFF	TGTGCCAGCAGTGCGTCCGGGCCATCCTTCTTC	TRBJ2-1	TRBV12-3/TRBV12-4	-	few
CATSRDPVASSYNEQFF	TGTGCCACCAGCAGAGATCCAGTAGCGAGCTCCTACAATGAGCAGTTCTTC	TRBJ2-1	TRBV15	-	few
CAISAGGPTYNEQFF	TGTGCCATCAGCGCGGGAGGGCCGACCTACAATGAGCAGTTCTTC	TRBJ2-1	TRBV10-3	TRBD2	few
CASSPPSQGAPGYTF	TGTGCCAGCTCACCACCGTCACAGGGGGCGCCGGGCTACACCTTC	TRBJ1-2	TRBV18	TRBD1	-
CASSVGLRGGNEQFF	TGTGCCAGCAGCGTGGGGTTGAGAGGTGGCAATGAGCAGTTCTTC	TRBJ2-1	TRBV9	-	-
CASRSRDTPNTGELFF	TGTGCCAGCAGGTCCCGGGACACACCGAACACCGGGGAGCTGTTTTTT	TRBJ2-2	TRBV12-3/TRBV12-4	-	-
CASSVEGSSGNTIYF	TGTGCCAGCAGCGTAGAAGGAAGCTCTGGAAACACCATATATTTT	TRBJ1-3	TRBV9	-	-
CASSAMTRETQYF	TGCGCCAGCAGCGCTATGACACGTGAGACCCAGTACTTC	TRBJ2-5	TRBV5-1	-	-
CASSPVRLAGYTF	TGTGCCAGCAGTCCTGTCAGGTTGGCTGGCTACACCTTC	TRBJ1-2	TRBV12-3/TRBV12-4	-	-
CASRRQGARRETGELFF	TGTGCCAGTAGGAGGCAGGGGGCCCGACGAGAAACCGGGGAGCTGTTTTTT	TRBJ2-2	TRBV19	TRBD1	few
CASSRDGSTNYGYTF	TGTGCCAGCAGTCGGGACGGAAGCACTAACTATGGCTACACCTTC	TRBJ1-2	TRBV28	-	few
CSAWRSTEAFF	TGCAGTGCTTGGCGGTCTACTGAAGCTTTCTTT	TRBJ1-1	TRBV20-1	-	many
CASSQSPDSEAFF	TGTGCCAGCAGCCAATCCCCGGACAGTGAAGCTTTCTTT	TRBJ1-1	TRBV4-2	-	few
CASSESRAGGPSDTQYF	TGTGCCAGCAGTGAGTCCCGAGCGGGGGGGCCCTCAGATACGCAGTATTTT	TRBJ2-3	TRBV10-3	TRBD2	many
CASRVPNQPQHF	TGTGCCAGCAGGGTCCCCAATCAGCCCCAGCATTTT	TRBJ1-5	TRBV2	-	-
CASSLPRRLGETQYF	TGTGCCAGCAGCCTCCCCCGTCGACTAGGGGAGACCCAGTACTTC	TRBJ2-5	TRBV7-9	-	few
CASSLGQHNEQFF	TGCGCCAGCAGCTTGGGCCAGCACAATGAGCAGTTCTTC	TRBJ2-1	TRBV5-1	-	few
CSPLGGGYTF	TGCAGTCCCTTAGGTGGTGGCTACACCTTC	TRBJ1-2	TRBV20-1	-	-
CASSRTGLNTGELFF	TGTGCCAGCAGCCGGACAGGGCTGAACACCGGGGAGCTGTTTTTT	TRBJ2-2	TRBV27	TRBD1	-
CASSQDKGLAGGGDDEQFF	TGTGCCAGCAGCCAAGATAAGGGGCTAGCGGGCGGAGGTGACGATGAGCAGTTCTTC	TRBJ2-1	TRBV3-1	TRBD2	-
CATSDSGQTANYGYTF	TGTGCCACCAGTGATTCCGGACAGACGGCGAACTATGGCTACACCTTC	TRBJ1-2	TRBV24-1	-	-
CSAKEWPGLATNNEQFF	TGCAGTGCCAAGGAGTGGCCTGGACTAGCGACGAACAATGAGCAGTTCTTC	TRBJ2-1	TRBV20-1	TRBD2	-
CASSFNFGASSTDTQYF	TGTGCCAGCAGCTTCAACTTCGGGGCTTCAAGCACAGATACGCAGTATTTT	TRBJ2-3	TRBV11-2	-	-
CASSLAGTGGGEQFF	TGCGCCAGCAGCTTGGCCGGGACAGGGGGCGGTGAGCAGTTCTTC	TRBJ2-1	TRBV5-1	TRBD1	few
CASSSVGGGTDTQYF	TGTGCCAGCAGCTCCGTGGGCGGGGGCACAGATACGCAGTATTTT	TRBJ2-3	TRBV7-3	-	-
CASSLQGSRNEQFF	TGTGCCAGCAGTTTGCAGGGTTCGAGGAATGAGCAGTTCTTC	TRBJ2-1	TRBV12-3/TRBV12-4	-	few
CASSLKQASNIGELFF	TGTGCCAGCTCACTTAAACAGGCCTCGAACATCGGGGAGCTGTTTTTT	TRBJ2-2	TRBV18	-	few
CSVVTGGHSYNEQFF	TGCAGCGTTGTAACAGGGGGGCACTCCTACAATGAGCAGTTCTTC	TRBJ2-1	TRBV29-1	TRBD1	-
CASSRDRLSDTQYF	TGTGCCAGCAGCCGGGACAGACTATCAGATACGCAGTATTTT	TRBJ2-3	TRBV7-2	TRBD1	few
CATSTRTDATNEKLFF	TGTGCCACCAGCACACGGACGGACGCAACTAATGAAAAACTGTTTTTT	TRBJ1-4	TRBV15	-	many